This section outlines one T cell receptor beta chain sequence together with its context. The cohort comprised adults aged about 18 to 100 years residing in approximately 22 US areas. Participant reports of clinical history set cohort assignment. V lost 5 bases and J lost 6, with 19 bases in between. Germline V CDR1 and CDR2: MNHEY, SMNVEV (reference sequence). This CDR3 is built from 15 residues. Here immunoSEQ multiplex PCR was the method, and the copy in TCRdb shows in-frame clones only, minus some. The sample lists approximately 270,000 clones, 70% to 90% occurring once. The sample comes from a study of blood T cell repertoires in COVID-19. Background on the study: T cells, B-cell-depleted T cells, or PBMCs provided the cDNA or gDNA that served as material.

This clonotype was sampled from a woman aged 50 to 60 who had recovered from COVID-19. This sequence joins TRBV27 and TRBJ1-2; possible D gene TRBD1, 6 bases. The sequenced material came from PBMCs or T cells enriched from blood (not recorded which). CDR3 in DNA: TGTGCCAGCAGTCGCGTCGGGGGGCACCGGGATGGCTACACCTTC. Its protein is CASSRVGGHRDGYTF.